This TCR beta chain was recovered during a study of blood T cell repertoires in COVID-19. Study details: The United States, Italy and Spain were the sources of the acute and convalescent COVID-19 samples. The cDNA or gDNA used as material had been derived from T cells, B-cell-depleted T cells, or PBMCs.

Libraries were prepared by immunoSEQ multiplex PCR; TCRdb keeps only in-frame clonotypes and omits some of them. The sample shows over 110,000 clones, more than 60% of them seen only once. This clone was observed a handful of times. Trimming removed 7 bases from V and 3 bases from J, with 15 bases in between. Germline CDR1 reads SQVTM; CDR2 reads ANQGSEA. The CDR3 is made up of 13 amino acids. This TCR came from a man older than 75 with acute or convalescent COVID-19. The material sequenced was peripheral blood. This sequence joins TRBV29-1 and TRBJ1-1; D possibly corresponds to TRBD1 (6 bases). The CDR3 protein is CSGLRRTDTEAFF. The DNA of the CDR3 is TGCAGCGGTCTCCGGCGGACAGACACTGAAGCTTTCTTT.